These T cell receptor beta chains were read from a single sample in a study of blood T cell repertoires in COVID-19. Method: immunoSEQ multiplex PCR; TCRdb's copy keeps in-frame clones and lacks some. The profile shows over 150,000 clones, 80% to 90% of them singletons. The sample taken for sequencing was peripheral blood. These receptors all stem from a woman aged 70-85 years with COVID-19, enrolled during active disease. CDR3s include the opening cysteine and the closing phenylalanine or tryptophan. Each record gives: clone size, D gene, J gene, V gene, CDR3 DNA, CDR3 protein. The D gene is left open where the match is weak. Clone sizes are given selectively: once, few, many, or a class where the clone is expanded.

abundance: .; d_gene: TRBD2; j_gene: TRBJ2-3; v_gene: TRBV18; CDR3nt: TGTGCCAGCTCATCGGGACTAGCGGCAATAGATACGCAGTATTTT; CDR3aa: CASSSGLAAIDTQYF
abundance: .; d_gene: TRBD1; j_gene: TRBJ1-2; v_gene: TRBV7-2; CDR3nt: TGTGCCAGCAGCCCGGGACAGCAAAGCTATGGCTACACCTTC; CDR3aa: CASSPGQQSYGYTF
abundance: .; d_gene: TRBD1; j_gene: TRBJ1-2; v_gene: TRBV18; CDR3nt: TGTGCCAGCCGCCGGGACAGGGATGGCTACACCTTC; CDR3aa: CASRRDRDGYTF
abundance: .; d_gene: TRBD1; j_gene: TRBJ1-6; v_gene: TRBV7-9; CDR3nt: TGTGCCAGCAGCTCCCCCCTCAGGGGGAATTCACCCCTCCACTTT; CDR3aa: CASSSPLRGNSPLHF
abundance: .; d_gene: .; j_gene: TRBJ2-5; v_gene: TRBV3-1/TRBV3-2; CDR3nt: TGTGCCAGCAGCCGAACTAGTAGGGAGACCCAGTACTTC; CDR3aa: CASSRTSRETQYF
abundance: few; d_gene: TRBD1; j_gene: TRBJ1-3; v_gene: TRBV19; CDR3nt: TGTGCCAGCGGCGGACAGGGCCTTTCTGGAAACACCATATATTTT; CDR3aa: CASGGQGLSGNTIYF
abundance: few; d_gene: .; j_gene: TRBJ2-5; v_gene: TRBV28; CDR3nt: TGTGCCAGCAGTTTCAGCGATCGAGAGACCCAGTACTTC; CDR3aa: CASSFSDRETQYF
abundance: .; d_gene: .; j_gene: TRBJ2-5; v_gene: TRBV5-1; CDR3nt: TGCGCCAGCAGCCCTGGACAACGCCAAGAGACCCAGTACTTC; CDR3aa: CASSPGQRQETQYF
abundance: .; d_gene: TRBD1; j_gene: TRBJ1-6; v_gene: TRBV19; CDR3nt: TGTGCCAGTAGTCTGGGACAGGCCTTTGGGTCACCCCTCCACTTT; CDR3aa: CASSLGQAFGSPLHF
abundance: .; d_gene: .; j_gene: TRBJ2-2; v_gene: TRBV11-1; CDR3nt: TGTGCCAGCAGCCCAAACAGGGTCTCAACCGGGGAGCTGTTTTTT; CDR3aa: CASSPNRVSTGELFF
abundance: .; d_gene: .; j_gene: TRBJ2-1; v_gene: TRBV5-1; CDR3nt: TGCGCCAGCAGCTTGGCGAGAGGAGGAGGGCGGGCCTACAATGAGCAGTTCTTC; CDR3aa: CASSLARGGGRAYNEQFF
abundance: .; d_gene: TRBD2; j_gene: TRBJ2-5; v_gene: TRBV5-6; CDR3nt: TGTGCCAGCAGCTTGTTTTGGCTAGCGGACCAAGAGACCCAGTACTTC; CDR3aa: CASSLFWLADQETQYF
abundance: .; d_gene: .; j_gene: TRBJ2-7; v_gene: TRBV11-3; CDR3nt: TGTGCCAGCAGCCGGACAGACTACGAGCAGTACTTC; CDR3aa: CASSRTDYEQYF
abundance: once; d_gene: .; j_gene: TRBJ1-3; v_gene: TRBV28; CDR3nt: TGTGCCACCTACAGGGCCAGGACTGGAAACACCATATATTTT; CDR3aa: CATYRARTGNTIYF
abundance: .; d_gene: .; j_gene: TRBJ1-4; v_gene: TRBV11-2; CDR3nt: TGTGCCAGCAGCTTATCGGGTCATGGTAATGAAAAACTGTTTTTT; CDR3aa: CASSLSGHGNEKLFF
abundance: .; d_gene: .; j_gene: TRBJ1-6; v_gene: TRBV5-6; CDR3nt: TGTGCCAGCAGCTTAGACCCCAGGTCACCCCTCCACTTT; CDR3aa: CASSLDPRSPLHF
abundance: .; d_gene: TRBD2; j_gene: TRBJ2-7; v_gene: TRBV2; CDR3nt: TGTGCCAGCAGTGAACTAGCGGGCTCCTACGAGCAGTACTTC; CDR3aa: CASSELAGSYEQYF
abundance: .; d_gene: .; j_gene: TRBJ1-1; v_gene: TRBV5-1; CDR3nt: TGCGCCAGCAGCCCAGGCGGCCAGCTGGGGCTGGCTTTCTTT; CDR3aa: CASSPGGQLGLAFF
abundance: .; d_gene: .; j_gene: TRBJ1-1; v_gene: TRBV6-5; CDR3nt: TGTGCCAGCAGTTATCGCGAGGGTAGGGTCTACACTGAAGCTTTCTTT; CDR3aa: CASSYREGRVYTEAFF
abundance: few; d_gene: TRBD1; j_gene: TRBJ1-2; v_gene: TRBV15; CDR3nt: TGTGCCACCAGCACCCCAGGACAGGGGATCAATGGCTACACCTTC; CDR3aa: CATSTPGQGINGYTF
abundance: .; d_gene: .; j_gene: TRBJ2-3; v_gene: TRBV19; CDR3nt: TGTGCCAGTAGTATATCCGGGTCGATAGATACGCAGTATTTT; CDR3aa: CASSISGSIDTQYF
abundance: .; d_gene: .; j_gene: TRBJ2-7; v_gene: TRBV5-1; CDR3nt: TGCGCCAGCAGCTTGGCCAGCGGCTACGAGCAGTACTTC; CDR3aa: CASSLASGYEQYF
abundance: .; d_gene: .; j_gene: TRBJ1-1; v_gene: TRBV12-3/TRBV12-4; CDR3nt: TGTGCCAGCAGTCAACAGGTGAACACTGAAGCTTTCTTT; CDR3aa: CASSQQVNTEAFF
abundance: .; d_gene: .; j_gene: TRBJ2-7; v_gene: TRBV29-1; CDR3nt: TGCAGCGTTGAACTATCAGGGGTCGAGCAGTACTTC; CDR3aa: CSVELSGVEQYF
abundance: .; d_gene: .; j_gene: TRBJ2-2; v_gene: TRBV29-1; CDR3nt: TGCAGCGTTGTAGGGCGGGGATGGAACACCGGGGAGCTGTTTTTT; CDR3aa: CSVVGRGWNTGELFF
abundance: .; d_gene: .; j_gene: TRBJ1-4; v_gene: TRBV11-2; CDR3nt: TGTGCCAGCAGCGCCGGGACACAGTACACCGGAAAACTGTTTTTT; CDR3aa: CASSAGTQYTGKLFF
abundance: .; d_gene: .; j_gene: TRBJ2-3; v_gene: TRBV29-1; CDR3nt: TGCAGCACAAACACAGATACGCAGTATTTT; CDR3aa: CSTNTDTQYF
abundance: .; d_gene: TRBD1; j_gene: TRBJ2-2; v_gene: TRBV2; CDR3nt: TGTGCCAGCAGTGCGACAGGGGGTGTCACCGGGGAGCTGTTTTTT; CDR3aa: CASSATGGVTGELFF